This T cell receptor (beta chain) was captured in a study of CD8+ T cells in alopecia areata. Study overall: Treated patients took oral tofacitinib at 5 to 10 mg twice daily. Regarding the study as a whole: Lesional tissue from the scalp (especially in alopecia totalis/universalis) showed higher clonality than normal scalp.

Those with alopecia areata gave lesional scalp punch biopsies and peripheral blood. A word on this clone: Its matching antigen is unknown.

The CDR3 spans 12 residues. V lost 7 bases to trimming and J lost 3 bases; unmatched junction nucleotides: 4. The germline V gene has CDR1 SQVTM and CDR2 ANQGSEA. The authors extracted RNA and reverse transcribed it into cDNA as the sequencing template. Profiled with immunoSEQ multiplex PCR; TCRdb holds only in-frame clones, not every one. Of around 250,000 clones listed, 67% are singletons. The chain is built from TRBV29-1 and TRBJ2-3; 7 bases are shared with TRBD1. This TCR derives from a human donor with alopecia areata. Specimen: CD4+ T cells sorted from blood, collected at week 0. CDR3: CSGEQGTDTQYF. As DNA, the CDR3 is TGCAGCGGGGAACAGGGGACAGATACGCAGTATTTT.